Sequencing of this T cell receptor (beta chain) was carried out in a study of blood T cell repertoires in COVID-19. Enrolment of Seattle patients took place during active infection, and they were followed longitudinally. Germline CDR1 reads GTSNPN; CDR2 reads SVGIG (reference sequence). J lost 0 bases, V lost 0 bases, and 11 bases had no gene match. The length of the CDR3 is 17 residues. Profiled with immunoSEQ multiplex PCR; TCRdb holds only in-frame clones, not every one. The sample consists of about 220,000 clones, 82% of them appearing once. The sample comprised peripheral blood. The chain links TRBV30 to TRBJ2-7; 7 bases are shared with TRBD1. The source of this sequence is a woman in her 70s with COVID-19, enrolled during active disease. DNA for the CDR3: TGTGCCTGGAGTGTACCTCCCCGAGGGGGCCTCTCCTACGAGCAGTACTTC. It is translated as CAWSVPPRGGLSYEQYF.